This T cell receptor (beta chain) was recorded in a study of blood T cell repertoires in COVID-19. Many counts were recorded for this clone. The CDR3 loop spans 16 amino acids. Germline values: CDR1 LNHDA, CDR2 SQIVND (reference sequence). Trimming removed 0 bases from V and 2 bases from J, with 12 bases in between. The participants were between about 18 and 90 years old and came from 20 to 30 US areas. Sequenced by immunoSEQ multiplex PCR; TCRdb stores in-frame clones only, minus some. Here the sample spans a few hundred thousand clones, under 85% being singletons. The sequence was obtained from a woman between 45 and 60 years old who had recovered from COVID-19. The V call is TRBV19, the J call TRBJ2-3, with a tentative D call TRBD2 (6 bases). The specimen sequenced was PBMCs or T cells enriched from blood (not recorded which). DNA of the CDR3: TGTGCCAGTAGTATAGAGGCTAGCGTCCCCACAGATACGCAGTATTTT. It encodes CASSIEASVPTDTQYF.